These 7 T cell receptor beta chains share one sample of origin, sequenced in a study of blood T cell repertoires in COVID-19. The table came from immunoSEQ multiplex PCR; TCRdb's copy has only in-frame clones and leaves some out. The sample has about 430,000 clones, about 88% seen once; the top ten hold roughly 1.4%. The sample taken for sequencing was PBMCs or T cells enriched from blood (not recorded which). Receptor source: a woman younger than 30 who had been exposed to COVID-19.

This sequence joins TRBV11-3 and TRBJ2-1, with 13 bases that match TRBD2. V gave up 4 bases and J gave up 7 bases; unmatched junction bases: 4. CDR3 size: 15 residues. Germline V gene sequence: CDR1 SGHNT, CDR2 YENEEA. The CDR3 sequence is CASSSRTSGGNEQFF. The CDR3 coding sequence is TGTGCCAGCAGCTCCCGGACTAGCGGGGGTAATGAGCAGTTCTTC.

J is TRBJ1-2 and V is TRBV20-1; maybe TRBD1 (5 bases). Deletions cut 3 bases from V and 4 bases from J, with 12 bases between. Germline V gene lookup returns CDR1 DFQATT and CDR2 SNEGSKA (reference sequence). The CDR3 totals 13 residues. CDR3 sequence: CSASPTGGYGYTF. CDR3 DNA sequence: TGCAGTGCTAGTCCTACCGGGGGCTATGGCTACACCTTC.

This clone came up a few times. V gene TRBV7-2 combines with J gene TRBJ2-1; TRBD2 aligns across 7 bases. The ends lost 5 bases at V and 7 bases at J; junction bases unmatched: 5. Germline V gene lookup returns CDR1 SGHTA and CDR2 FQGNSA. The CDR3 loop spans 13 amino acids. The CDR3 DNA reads TGTGCCAGCAGCAGATTACTAGCGAATGAGCAGTTCTTC. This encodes CASSRLLANEQFF.

The CDR3 here is CASSLRSTGVRAGELFF. CDR3 nucleotides: TGTGCCAGCAGCTTAAGGTCGACAGGGGTCAGGGCCGGGGAGCTGTTTTTT. The V and J genes are TRBV7-9 and TRBJ2-2; TRBD1 matches at 8 bases. Germline V gene data show CDR1 as SEHNR and CDR2 as FQNEAQ (reference sequence). With V trimmed by 2 bases and J by 6 bases, 11 bases remained unmatched. This CDR3 has 17 amino acids.

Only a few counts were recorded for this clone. CDR3 protein: CASSLGSGGARDTQYF. The CDR3 DNA reads as TGTGCCAGCAGCTTAGGGAGCGGGGGGGCTCGGGATACGCAGTATTTT. The gene calls are TRBV7-2 and TRBJ2-3; the match to TRBD2 covers 10 bases. With 1 base clipped from V and 6 bases from J, the junction kept 7 bases outside the gene matches. CDR1 is SGHTA and CDR2 is FQGNSA in the germline V gene. The CDR3 contains 16 residues.

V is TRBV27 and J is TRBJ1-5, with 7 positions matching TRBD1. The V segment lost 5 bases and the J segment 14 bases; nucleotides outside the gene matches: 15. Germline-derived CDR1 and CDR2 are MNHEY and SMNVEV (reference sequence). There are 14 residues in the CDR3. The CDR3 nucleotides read TGTGCCAGCAGTACGAGAAGGACAGGCACCCTAGAGCATTTT. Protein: CASSTRRTGTLEHF.

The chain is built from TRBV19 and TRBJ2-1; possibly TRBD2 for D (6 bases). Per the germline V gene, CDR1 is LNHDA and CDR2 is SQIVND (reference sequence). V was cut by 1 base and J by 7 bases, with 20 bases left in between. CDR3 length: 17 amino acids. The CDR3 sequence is CASSIVYRTIATNEQFF. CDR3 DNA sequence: TGTGCCAGTAGTATAGTCTACAGGACTATTGCAACAAATGAGCAGTTCTTC. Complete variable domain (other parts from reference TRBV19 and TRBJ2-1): DGGITQSPKYLFRKEGQNVTLSCEQNLNHDAMYWYRQDPGQGLRLIYYSQIVNDFQKGDIAEGYSVSREKKESFPLTVTSAQKNPTAFYLCASSIVYRTIATNEQFFGPGTRLTVL.